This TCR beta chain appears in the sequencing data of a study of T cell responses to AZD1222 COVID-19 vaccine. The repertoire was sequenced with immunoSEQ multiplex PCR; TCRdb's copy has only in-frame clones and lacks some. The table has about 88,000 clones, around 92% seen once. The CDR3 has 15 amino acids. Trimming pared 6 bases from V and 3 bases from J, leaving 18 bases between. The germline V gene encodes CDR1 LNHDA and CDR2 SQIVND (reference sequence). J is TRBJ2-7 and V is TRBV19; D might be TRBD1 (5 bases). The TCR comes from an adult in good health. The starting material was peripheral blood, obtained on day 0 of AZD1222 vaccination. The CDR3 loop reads CASSGDRQSLYEQYF. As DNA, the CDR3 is TGTGCCAGTAGCGGTGACAGACAGTCCCTCTACGAGCAGTACTTC.